The next 17 T cell receptor beta chains were all read from a single sample in a study of Graves' ophthalmopathy and Graves' hyperthyroidism. Researchers took RNA transcripts and amplified TCR beta CDR3 regions from them. HTBI primers were used in a first-round RT-PCR, which preceded a second-round multiplex PCR. One entry per CDR3 protein, called by TCRdb with MiXCR from the multiplex PCR reads. The table has more than 550,000 distinct CDR3 sequences, 35% to 50% seen once. Specimen: peripheral blood. These receptors came from an adult man with Graves' ophthalmopathy.

This clonotype was seen at least ten times. CDR3 in amino acids: CSARALGSSAFQPQHF. CDR3 nucleotide sequence: TGCAGTGCTAGAGCCCTGGGGAGCTCAGCCTTCCAGCCCCAGCATTTT. This chain joins TRBV20-1 and TRBJ1-5; no definite D call. The CDR3 is made up of 16 amino acids. Per germline, CDR1 DFQATT and CDR2 SNEGSKA (reference sequence). Trimming left V 1 base short and J 7 bases short, with 20 bases between.

This rearrangement joins TRBV29-1 to TRBJ1-4; 7 nucleotides agree with TRBD1. The V segment lost 7 bases and the J segment 7 bases; nucleotides outside the gene matches: 12. This CDR3 is built from 14 residues. From germline, CDR1 is SQVTM and CDR2 ANQGSEA. CDR3 sequence (DNA): TGCAGCGGGACCGGGACAGCTAACACTGAAAAACTGTTTTTT. Translated: CSGTGTANTEKLFF.

This clonotype was found many times. V usage is TRBV9 and J usage is TRBJ1-2; a possible D gene is TRBD1 (6 bases). With 2 bases removed from V and 4 bases from J, the gap between germline ends came to 12 bases. CDR3 length: 14 residues. CDR1 is SGDLS, CDR2 YYNGEE, per germline. In DNA, the CDR3 is TGTGCCAGCAGCGTCACAGGGACACCCTATGGCTACACCTTC. Encoded protein: CASSVTGTPYGYTF.

The gene calls are TRBV2 and TRBJ1-5; D is unresolved. The CDR3 totals 16 residues. V lost 3 bases to trimming and J lost 11 bases, with 23 bases between them. Germline V gene data show CDR1 as SNHLY and CDR2 as FYNNEI. The CDR3 loop is CASSEARLAGGETQHF. CDR3 sequence (DNA): TGTGCCAGCAGTGAGGCGAGGCTAGCGGGAGGAGAGACCCAGCATTTT.

Ten or more counts support this clonotype. The chain uses TRBV19 and TRBJ1-1; D gene ambiguous. V lost 6 bases, J lost 8 bases, and 19 bases lay in between. Germline assignment: CDR1 LNHDA and CDR2 SQIVND (reference sequence). CDR3 length: 14 residues. DNA for the CDR3: TGTGCCAGTAGAGCAGGACGGTTCGCCGCCGAAGCTTTCTTT. Translation gives CASRAGRFAAEAFF.

This clonotype came up many times. The chain joins TRBV13 to TRBJ2-7; the D gene could be TRBD1 or TRBD2 (5 bases each). Germline V lookup: CDR1 PRHDT, CDR2 FYEKMQ (reference sequence). The V end lost 5 bases, the J end lost 4 bases, and 15 bases lay between the germline ends. The CDR3 has 14 residues. CDR3 nucleotides: TGTGCCAGCAGCCCACCGGGACGGGCTTACGAGCAGTACTTC. This codes for CASSPPGRAYEQYF.

This clonotype turned up a few times. The chain has TRBV6-6 and TRBJ1-1; TRBD1 is a possible D gene (6 bases). CDR1 MNHNY and CDR2 SVGAGI come from the germline V gene (reference sequence). This CDR3 has 16 residues. V was shortened by 6 bases and J by 1 base, with 18 bases between the two germline ends. CDR3 in amino acids: CASSLAGGAGNTEAFF. In DNA, the CDR3 is TGTGCCAGCAGCTTGGCGGGGGGCGCGGGGAACACTGAAGCTTTCTTT.

There are many counts of this clonotype. J is TRBJ1-2 and V is TRBV10-3; tentatively, D is TRBD1 (6 bases). The germline V and J ends were trimmed by 8 bases and 8 bases, with 18 bases remaining between them. The germline gives CDR1 ENHRY, CDR2 SYGVKD. This CDR3 has 13 amino acids. CDR3 nucleotides: TGTGCCATCCACGCCGAGGGGGGCCGGGGCTACACCTTC. It yields the protein CAIHAEGGRGYTF.

This clonotype was observed many times. The rearrangement uses TRBV20-1 and TRBJ1-4, with D uncertain. Germline V gene lookup returns CDR1 DFQATT and CDR2 SNEGSKA (reference sequence). With 3 bases removed from V and 5 bases from J, the gap between germline ends came to 10 bases. The CDR3 is 13 amino acids. Written as DNA, the CDR3 is TGCAGTGCTAGGGGATTTGCAAATGAAAAACTGTTTTTT. Translating gives CSARGFANEKLFF.

This clonotype came up many times. The V call is TRBV19, the J call TRBJ1-1, with 8 bases lining up with TRBD1. The germline CDR1 and CDR2 sequences are LNHDA and SQIVND (reference sequence). With 7 bases clipped from V and 5 bases from J, the junction kept 6 bases outside the gene matches. This CDR3 has 13 residues. CDR3 region: CASNRGWMTEAFF. The DNA of the CDR3 is TGTGCCAGTAACAGGGGGTGGATGACTGAAGCTTTCTTT. Full variable domain (outside the CDR3, taken from reference TRBV19 and TRBJ1-1): DGGITQSPKYLFRKEGQNVTLSCEQNLNHDAMYWYRQDPGQGLRLIYYSQIVNDFQKGDIAEGYSVSREKKESFPLTVTSAQKNPTAFYLCASNRGWMTEAFFGQGTRLTVV.

This clonotype was counted at least ten times. The chain carries TRBV20-1 and TRBJ1-6, with a possible D match to TRBD1 (5 bases). This CDR3 spans 14 amino acids. V dropped 6 bases and J dropped 8 bases, with 17 bases sitting between them. Germline-derived CDR1 and CDR2 are DFQATT and SNEGSKA (reference sequence). The CDR3 region has the DNA TGCAGTGCCATCCGGGGGGATACTTATTCACCCCTCCACTTT. This translates into CSAIRGDTYSPLHF.

The V gene is TRBV4-2, the J gene TRBJ2-2; 7 nucleotides match TRBD2. The ends lost 0 bases at V and 8 bases at J; junction bases unmatched: 6. The V gene's germline CDR1 is LGHNA and CDR2 YNFKEQ. The CDR3 spans 15 residues. CDR3 in amino acids: CASSQEGEGWGELFF. CDR3 coding DNA: TGTGCCAGCAGCCAAGAGGGGGAGGGCTGGGGGGAGCTGTTTTTT.

V is TRBV11-3 and J is TRBJ2-7; a weak D match, TRBD1 (5 bases). Trimming took 2 bases from V and 1 from J, leaving 15 bases between them. This CDR3 contains 16 residues. Germline lookup yields CDR1 SGHNT and CDR2 YENEEA. For the CDR3, the DNA is TGTGCCAGCAGCTTATGGGGCAGGAGAGATTCCTACGAGCAGTACTTC. Amino acid sequence: CASSLWGRRDSYEQYF. The variable domain in full, with the rest retrieved from reference TRBV11-3 and TRBJ2-7, is EAGVVQSPRYKIIEKKQPVAFWCNPISGHNTLYWYLQNLGQGPELLIRYENEEAVDDSQLPKDRFSAERLKGVDSTLKIQPAELGDSAVYLCASSLWGRRDSYEQYFGPGTRLTVT.

This clonotype was observed at least ten times. V and J are TRBV9 and TRBJ1-4; 9 positions match TRBD1. V dropped 4 bases and J dropped 6; count of bases not matched to a gene: 7. The germline V gene encodes CDR1 SGDLS and CDR2 YYNGEE. The CDR3 runs to 15 residues. CDR3 sequence: CASSKSGTGYEKLFF. In nucleotides, the CDR3 is TGTGCCAGCAGCAAATCCGGGACAGGGTATGAAAAACTGTTTTTT.

This clonotype was picked up many times. J is TRBJ1-1 and V is TRBV9; tentative D call: TRBD1 (6 bases). Trimming stripped 0 bases from V and 1 base from J, with 10 bases between. Looked up from germline, CDR1 is SGDLS and CDR2 is YYNGEE. The CDR3 totals 15 residues. CDR3 bases: TGTGCCAGCAGCGTAGGTGACAGGTCGAACACTGAAGCTTTCTTT. It specifies CASSVGDRSNTEAFF.

This clonotype was counted only a few times. V is TRBV9 and J is TRBJ1-4; perhaps TRBD1 as D (5 bases). From germline, CDR1 is SGDLS and CDR2 YYNGEE. Trimming took off 4 bases at V and 6 bases at J, with 16 bases between the two ends. The CDR3 loop spans 15 amino acids. CDR3 bases: TGTGCCAGCAGCCAAGCGACAGATCCCCATGAAAAACTGTTTTTT. This sequence encodes CASSQATDPHEKLFF.

The DNA of the CDR3 is TGCGCCAGCAGAGCACGGGGCCAGTCCTACGAGCAGTACTTC. Translated: CASRARGQSYEQYF. The V and J genes are TRBV5-1 and TRBJ2-7, with D perhaps TRBD1 or TRBD2 (5 bases each). Germline CDR1 reads SGHRS; CDR2 reads YFSETQ. The ends were cut back, 5 bases at V and 1 base at J, with 13 bases in the middle. This CDR3 spans 14 amino acids.